These 11 T cell receptor beta chains were sequenced from one sample in a study of a mutant IDH1 vaccine in newly diagnosed glioma. Noted time point: week 47, end of study. Every vaccine dose comprised 300 ug of mutant IDH1 20-mer peptide plus topical imiquimod. These TCRs are of unknown antigen specificity. The data were produced by immunoSEQ multiplex PCR, yet TCRdb's version contains in-frame clones alone and is incomplete. The sample includes roughly 22,000 clones, around 80% of them seen just once. Sequenced here: PBMCs, sampled from a glioma patient whose treatment included an IDH1 peptide vaccine. All receptors come from a man aged 35 to 55 with glioma. Some clones in this sample may be carry-over from other donors' samples.

V usage is TRBV28 and J usage is TRBJ2-7; the match to TRBD1 covers 9 bases. Germline V CDR1 and CDR2: MDHEN, SYDVKM. Losses at the gene ends were 1 base for V and 3 bases for J; bases not matched to a gene: 4. CDR3 length equals 15 residues. For the CDR3, the DNA is TGTGCCAGCAGTTTATTTGGGACAGGGCTCTACGAGCAGTACTTC. Amino acid sequence: CASSLFGTGLYEQYF.

This chain uses TRBV5-4 with TRBJ1-2; D gene unclear. With 0 bases removed from V and 8 bases from J, the gap between germline ends came to 8 bases. Germline V gene data show CDR1 as SGHNT and CDR2 as YYREEE (reference sequence). The CDR3 contains 12 residues. CDR3 sequence (DNA): TGTGCCAGCAGCTTGGATGGGGAGGGCTACACCTTC. Its translation: CASSLDGEGYTF.

The V call is TRBV7-3, the J call TRBJ1-3, with D possibly matching TRBD1 (5 bases). Germline CDR1 reads SGHTA; CDR2 reads FQGTGA. CDR3 length equals 14 residues. Trimming cost V 4 bases and J 0 bases, with 7 bases left between them. CDR3: CASSYDSSGNTIYF. The CDR3 DNA is TGTGCCAGCAGCTATGACAGCTCTGGAAACACCATATATTTT.

The chain has TRBV7-9 and TRBJ1-4; TRBD1 might be the D (5 bases). CDR1 and CDR2 (germline): SEHNR, FQNEAQ (reference sequence). V lost 3 bases and J 0 bases, leaving 8 bases between the germline ends. The CDR3 loop spans 15 amino acids. The CDR3 DNA follows: TGTGCCAGCAGCTTGGGGACGGCAACTAATGAAAAACTGTTTTTT. It codes for CASSLGTATNEKLFF.

The gene calls are TRBV5-1 and TRBJ1-1, with 7 bases fitting TRBD1. The V segment lost 0 bases and the J segment 3 bases; nucleotides outside the gene matches: 5. Germline V gene sequence: CDR1 SGHRS, CDR2 YFSETQ. The CDR3 extends over 15 amino acids. CDR3 sequence reads: CASSLEGAWDTEAFF. The DNA for the CDR3 is TGCGCCAGCAGCTTGGAGGGGGCTTGGGACACTGAAGCTTTCTTT. The variable domain in full, completed from reference TRBV5-1 and TRBJ1-1, reads KAGVTQTPRYLIKTRGQQVTLSCSPISGHRSVSWYQQTPGQGLQFLFEYFSETQRNKGNFPGRFSGRQFSNSRSEMNVSTLELGDSALYLCASSLEGAWDTEAFFGQGTRLTVV.

This chain links TRBV30 with TRBJ2-1; 7 nucleotides match TRBD1. CDR3 size: 13 residues. V shed 5 bases, J shed 0 bases, and the junction held 1 base outside the gene matches. CDR1 is GTSNPN and CDR2 is SVGIG in the germline V gene (reference sequence). This CDR3 is CAWSGGSYNEQFF. DNA of the CDR3: TGTGCCTGGTCAGGGGGCTCCTACAATGAGCAGTTCTTC.

This clone appeared a few times. This chain uses TRBV29-1 with TRBJ1-4; D not resolved. Germline V gene sequence: CDR1 SQVTM, CDR2 ANQGSEA. The CDR3 has 12 residues. Deletions cut 4 bases from V and 5 bases from J, with 8 bases between. This CDR3 is CSVAQNNEKLFF. Here the CDR3 DNA reads TGCAGCGTTGCCCAGAACAATGAAAAACTGTTTTTT.

This clone appeared a single time. This chain connects TRBV7-6 to TRBJ1-5; D is unclear. V was pared by 7 bases and J by 3 bases, with 13 bases between. CDR1 is SGHVS, CDR2 FNYEAQ, per germline. The CDR3 has 14 residues. The CDR3 nucleotides are TGTGCCAGCAACGGTCGGCGGGTCAATCAGCCCCAGCATTTT. Translated, it gives CASNGRRVNQPQHF. The complete variable domain, with remaining parts taken from reference TRBV7-6 and TRBJ1-5, reads GAGVSQSPRYKVTKRGQDVALRCDPISGHVSLYWYRQALGQGPEFLTYFNYEAQQDKSGLPNDRFSAERPEGSISTLTIQRTEQRDSAMYRCASNGRRVNQPQHFGDGTRLSIL.

CDR3 sequence (DNA): TGTGCCAGCTACCCTTCGGACAGGGGTATCCGCGTCACCGGGGAGCTGTTTTTT. It specifies CASYPSDRGIRVTGELFF. The chain has TRBV19 and TRBJ2-2; TRBD1 agrees at 9 bases. CDR1 and CDR2 from the germline V gene are LNHDA and SQIVND (reference sequence). The CDR3 is 18 residues long. The V segment lost 9 bases and the J segment 4 bases; nucleotides outside the gene matches: 18.

The chain carries TRBV5-1 and TRBJ1-1; D is ambiguous. V was trimmed by 3 bases and J by 5 bases, leaving 17 bases between them. CDR3 size: 15 residues. Germline V CDR1 and CDR2: SGHRS, YFSETQ. The CDR3 DNA sequence: TGCGCCAGCAGCTGGGGAGCGTCAGGAGGGACTGAAGCTTTCTTT. Protein: CASSWGASGGTEAFF.

V is TRBV5-1 and J is TRBJ1-2, with 10 bases aligning to TRBD1. The V gene end was trimmed by 2 bases and the J gene end by 8 bases; junction bases not matched to a gene: 12. The CDR3 spans 16 residues. The germline gives CDR1 SGHRS, CDR2 YFSETQ. CDR3 coding DNA: TGCGCCAGCAGCTTCTCCGGGACAGGGGACGGGGGAGGCTACACCTTC. It translates to CASSFSGTGDGGGYTF.